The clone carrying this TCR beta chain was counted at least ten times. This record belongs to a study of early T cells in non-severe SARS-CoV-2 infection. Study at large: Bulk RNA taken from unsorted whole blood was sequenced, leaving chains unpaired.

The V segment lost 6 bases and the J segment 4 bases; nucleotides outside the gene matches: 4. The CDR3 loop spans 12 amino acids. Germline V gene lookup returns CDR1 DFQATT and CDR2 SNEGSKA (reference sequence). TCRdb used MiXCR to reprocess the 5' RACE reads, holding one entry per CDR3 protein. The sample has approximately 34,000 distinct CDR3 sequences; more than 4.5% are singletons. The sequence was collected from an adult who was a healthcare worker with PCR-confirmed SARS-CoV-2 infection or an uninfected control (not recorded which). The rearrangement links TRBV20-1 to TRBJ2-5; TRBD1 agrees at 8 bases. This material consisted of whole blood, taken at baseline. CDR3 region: CSAFDRGETQYF. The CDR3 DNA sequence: TGCAGTGCCTTCGACAGGGGAGAGACCCAGTACTTC.